Below are 19 T cell receptor beta chains sequenced from a single sample in a study of blood T cell repertoires in COVID-19. Method: immunoSEQ multiplex PCR; TCRdb's copy keeps in-frame clones and lacks some. The sample includes more than 250,000 clones, 65% to 90% seen only once; the top ten take about 5.1%. Sequences were obtained from peripheral blood. The source of these receptors is a man aged 45 to 65 with active or convalescent COVID-19.

This sequence joins TRBV2 and TRBJ2-3; D is perhaps TRBD2 (5 bases). The V gene lost 10 bases and the J gene lost 0 bases, with 14 bases spanning the gap. The V gene's germline CDR1 is SNHLY and CDR2 FYNNEI. This CDR3 contains 14 residues. The CDR3 is CATCLRTSTDTQYF. DNA of the CDR3: TGTGCCACCTGCCTAAGGACTAGCACAGATACGCAGTATTTT.

This clone has just a few counts. The J gene is TRBJ2-2, the V gene TRBV9; unclear D gene. The CDR3 totals 12 residues. V was shortened by 4 bases and J by 7 bases, with 8 bases between the two germline ends. Germline V gene lookup returns CDR1 SGDLS and CDR2 YYNGEE. The CDR3 reads CASSPSRGELFF. In DNA form, the CDR3 reads TGTGCCAGCAGCCCCTCGCGCGGGGAGCTGTTTTTT.

The CDR3 is CSALFRNEQFF. CDR3 sequence (DNA): TGCAGTGCTCTATTTCGGAATGAGCAGTTCTTC. The chain is built from TRBV20-1 and TRBJ2-1; D ambiguous. The CDR3 contains 11 residues. Germline CDR1 DFQATT, CDR2 SNEGSKA (reference sequence). V lost 5 bases and J 7 bases, leaving 9 bases between the germline ends.

This sequence joins TRBV2 and TRBJ2-5; D not certain. This CDR3 has 10 residues. Looked up from germline, CDR1 is SNHLY and CDR2 is FYNNEI. The V end was cut by 2 bases, the J end by 13 bases, with 8 bases between. The chain's CDR3 is CASSELVPYF. The CDR3 DNA is TGTGCCAGCAGTGAACTAGTCCCGTACTTC. Full variable domain (outside the CDR3, taken from reference TRBV2 and TRBJ2-5): EPEVTQTPSHQVTQMGQEVILRCVPISNHLYFYWYRQILGQKVEFLVSFYNNEISEKSEIFDDQFSVERPDGSNFTLKIRSTKLEDSAMYFCASSELVPYFGPGTRLLVL.

This clone came up once. This chain uses TRBV3-1 (or the pseudogene TRBV3-2) with TRBJ2-6, with 7 bases that match TRBD2. The CDR3 is made up of 17 amino acids. J gave up 2 bases and V 5 bases, and 9 bases lay outside the gene matches. Germline CDR1 is LGHDT and CDR2 is YNNKEL (reference sequence). The CDR3, as DNA: TGTGCCAGCAGCGTTCGGGGGGTAATAACTGGGGCCAACGTCCTGACTTTC. Its translation: CASSVRGVITGANVLTF.

The V and J genes are TRBV6-5 and TRBJ2-7, with D possibly matching TRBD2 (5 bases). This CDR3 region has 15 residues. V was pared by 6 bases and J by 1 base, with 16 bases between. Germline lookup yields CDR1 MNHEY and CDR2 SVGAGI. For the CDR3, the DNA is TGTGCCAGCAGGCTGAGTGGGAGTTCATCCTACGAGCAGTACTTC. As protein: CASRLSGSSSYEQYF.

The chain couples TRBV9 to TRBJ2-7, with 7 bases identical to TRBD2. Germline CDR1 reads SGDLS; CDR2 reads YYNGEE. CDR3 length: 17 amino acids. J was trimmed by 3 bases and V by 3 bases; bases with no gene match: 15. The CDR3 spells CASSAGNPREVLYEQYF. CDR3 DNA: TGTGCCAGCAGCGCCGGGAATCCCCGGGAGGTCCTCTACGAGCAGTACTTC.

This clone was counted a single time. This chain joins TRBV6-7 and TRBJ1-1; D possibly corresponds to TRBD1 (6 bases). TRBV6-7 is reported as an ORF; its role is uncertain. V was pared by 2 bases and J by 1 base, with 11 bases between. This CDR3 is built from 15 residues. This CDR3 reads CASSYPGTSNTEAFF. The CDR3 DNA reads as TGTGCCAGCAGTTACCCCGGGACATCGAACACTGAAGCTTTCTTT.

The chain combines TRBV11-2 with TRBJ2-5, with TRBD2 identical over 7 bases. In germline, CDR1 is SGHAT, CDR2 FQNNGV. With V trimmed by 1 base and J by 1 base, 6 bases remained unmatched. This CDR3 comprises 16 residues. CDR3: CASSLALADRQETQYF. In DNA, the CDR3 is TGTGCCAGCAGCTTAGCTCTAGCGGACCGCCAAGAGACCCAGTACTTC.

The chain recombines TRBV4-3 with TRBJ1-2; D remains ambiguous. Germline V CDR1 and CDR2: LGHNA, YSLEER. Between the trimmed V and J ends, which lost 0 bases and 7 bases, there was a span of 15 bases. CDR3 length: 15 amino acids. As DNA, the CDR3 is TGCGCCAGCAGCCAAGATGCCCAGGCTCAGTTTGGCTACACCTTC. It codes for CASSQDAQAQFGYTF.

This clone was recorded once. The chain employs TRBV5-1 and TRBJ1-1; 8 positions agree with TRBD1. Trimming took 0 bases from V and 1 from J; bases not matched to a gene: 11. Germline values: CDR1 SGHRS, CDR2 YFSETQ. This CDR3 has 18 amino acids. CDR3 coding DNA: TGCGCCAGCAGCTTGGGGAGGTCAGCAGGGGGCGGGAACACTGAAGCTTTCTTT. Translating it yields CASSLGRSAGGGNTEAFF.

The gene calls are TRBV30 and TRBJ1-5; the D is unclear. Trimming pared 5 bases from V and 9 bases from J, leaving 23 bases between. The V gene's germline CDR1 is GTSNPN and CDR2 SVGIG (reference sequence). The CDR3 is 15 residues long. CDR3 sequence (DNA): TGTGCCTGGGGTTCTCGCCAGGCTGCGTTTGTGCCCCAGCATTTT. This translates into CAWGSRQAAFVPQHF. Full variable domain (remainder filled in from reference TRBV30 and TRBJ1-5): SQTIHQWPATLVQPVGSPLSLECTVEGTSNPNLYWYRQAAGRGLQLLFYSVGIGQISSEVPQNLSASRPQDRQFILSSKKLLLSDSGFYLCAWGSRQAAFVPQHFGDGTRLSIL.

The chain combines TRBV14 with TRBJ2-5; D uncertain. Germline CDR1 SGHDN, CDR2 FVKESK. V was shortened by 4 bases and J by 0 bases, with 15 bases between the two germline ends. CDR3 length equals 16 residues. The DNA for the CDR3 is TGTGCCAGCAGCCCAACGGCGACTTTCTACCAAGAGACCCAGTACTTC. The encoded protein is CASSPTATFYQETQYF.

This chain links TRBV7-7 with TRBJ2-5; 10 bases are shared with TRBD2. With V trimmed by 2 bases and J by 5 bases, 11 bases remained unmatched. Germline V CDR1 and CDR2: SSHAT, FNYEAQ (reference sequence). This CDR3 is 17 amino acids long. The CDR3 reads CASSLSGGTSEVETQYF. The CDR3 coding sequence is TGTGCCAGCAGCTTAAGCGGGGGGACTAGCGAGGTGGAGACCCAGTACTTC.

This chain uses TRBV4-1 with TRBJ2-7; 11 positions match TRBD1. Germline-derived CDR1 and CDR2 are MGHRA and YSYEKL. The CDR3 totals 15 residues. With 7 bases clipped from V and 5 bases from J, the junction kept 10 bases outside the gene matches. The DNA of the CDR3 is TGCGCCAGCACCTCCCCGGGGACAGGGGGTCACGAGCAGTACTTC. Its translation is CASTSPGTGGHEQYF.

This clone has ten or more counts. Different DNA sequences within this sample yield the same CDR3. The chain joins TRBV29-1 to TRBJ2-7; D may be TRBD1 (5 bases). V was pared by 1 base and J by 4 bases, with 8 bases between. This CDR3 is 12 amino acids long. Germline V gene sequence: CDR1 SQVTM, CDR2 ANQGSEA. The DNA of the CDR3 is TGCAGCGTTGAAGGGCAGGGATACGAGCAGTACTTC. Translating gives CSVEGQGYEQYF.

V and J are TRBV30 and TRBJ1-2; 9 bases line up with TRBD1. CDR1 is GTSNPN and CDR2 is SVGIG in the germline V gene (reference sequence). The CDR3 length is 13 residues. Losses at the gene ends were 1 base for V and 7 bases for J; bases not matched to a gene: 4. CDR3 sequence: CAWSDRGRGGYTF. The DNA for the CDR3 is TGTGCCTGGAGTGACAGGGGGCGAGGTGGCTACACCTTC.

V and J are TRBV9 and TRBJ1-5; D gene ambiguous. The CDR3 covers 13 residues. Germline CDR1 and CDR2: SGDLS and YYNGEE. Trimming pared 0 bases from V and 5 bases from J, leaving 6 bases between. Written as DNA, the CDR3 is TGTGCCAGCAGCGTAGACAGTTATCAGCCCCAGCATTTT. It translates to CASSVDSYQPQHF.

J is TRBJ2-3 and V is TRBV7-3; maybe TRBD2 (5 bases). V dropped 0 bases and J dropped 5 bases, with 6 bases sitting between them. The V gene's germline CDR1 is SGHTA and CDR2 FQGTGA. The CDR3 is made up of 13 amino acids. The CDR3 DNA reads TGTGCCAGCAGCTTAACCGCGGGAGATACGCAGTATTTT. Translating it yields CASSLTAGDTQYF.